This entry lists 8 T cell receptor beta chains sequenced from one sample in a study of control samples from healthy donors and cancer patients (dated by TCRdb to the early 2020s). To prepare the library, the immunoSEQ multiplex PCR assay was applied. The immuneACCESS repertoire file appears here via TCRdb, limited to in-frame rearrangements. These files lack a portion of the clones; in checked studies, under half of the deficit traces to unresolved V genes, and the cause of the others is not known. The sample profile shows 200,000 to 250,000 clones; around 94% of them were found once. The ten largest clones add up to 1.5% of the sample. Sequenced material: blood. The receptors were sampled from a man aged 45-60 years in good health.

This CDR3 reads CASSERPESEAFF. DNA for the CDR3: TGTGCCAGCAGTGAAAGGCCCGAATCTGAAGCTTTCTTT. The rearrangement joins TRBV6-1 to TRBJ1-1; unclear D gene. The V gene lost 2 bases and the J gene lost 6 bases, with 10 bases spanning the gap. The germline gives CDR1 MNHNS, CDR2 SASEGT. The CDR3 is made up of 13 amino acids.

The J gene is TRBJ1-1, the V gene TRBV6-5; tentative D call: TRBD1 (6 bases). Germline CDR1 and CDR2: MNHEY and SVGAGI. V was trimmed by 4 bases and J by 1 base, leaving 13 bases between them. The CDR3 loop spans 15 amino acids. The CDR3 coding sequence is TGTGCCAGCAGTTTGGGGACACGGCCGAACACTGAAGCTTTCTTT. Protein sequence: CASSLGTRPNTEAFF.

This chain links TRBV6-5 with TRBJ1-1, with 7 positions matching TRBD1. Per germline, CDR1 MNHEY and CDR2 SVGAGI. V was pared by 3 bases and J by 4 bases, with 5 bases of the junction left unmatched. This CDR3 is 14 amino acids long. CDR3 amino acids: CASSYNRGVTEAFF. The CDR3 DNA follows: TGTGCCAGCAGTTATAACAGGGGAGTCACTGAAGCTTTCTTT.

V is TRBV9 and J is TRBJ2-5; tentatively, D is TRBD1 (6 bases). Trimming left V 0 bases short and J 1 base short, with 16 bases between. The CDR3 sequence is 17 residues long. The V gene's germline CDR1 is SGDLS and CDR2 YYNGEE. CDR3 sequence: CASSVGSRWTAQETQYF. CDR3 sequence (DNA): TGTGCCAGCAGCGTAGGTAGCCGGTGGACAGCCCAAGAGACCCAGTACTTC.

There are a few counts of this clone. The CDR3, as DNA: TGCGCCAGCAGCTTGAGTACAACTAATGAAAAACTGTTTTTT. This gives the protein CASSLSTTNEKLFF. The chain combines TRBV5-1 with TRBJ1-4; D ambiguous. The V end was cut by 1 base, the J end by 0 bases, with 4 bases between. CDR1 is SGHRS and CDR2 is YFSETQ in the germline V gene. CDR3 length equals 14 residues.

V and J are TRBV3-1 (or the pseudogene TRBV3-2) and TRBJ2-5; TRBD2 matches 13 bases. This CDR3 is built from 17 residues. After removal of 4 bases from V and 5 bases from J, the junction contained 10 bases not matched to a gene. Per the germline V gene, CDR1 is LGHDT and CDR2 is YNNKEL (reference sequence). CDR3 sequence: CASSLSLRGLAGETQYF. The CDR3 region has the DNA TGTGCCAGCAGCCTCTCCCTAAGGGGACTAGCGGGGGAGACCCAGTACTTC.

The CDR3 nucleotides are TGTGCCAGCAGCTTAGAGAAGGCCGTAGAGCAGTACGTC. It is translated as CASSLEKAVEQYV. The rearrangement links TRBV7-9 to TRBJ2-7; D call uncertain. There are 13 residues in the CDR3. Trimming left V 1 base short and J 7 bases short, with 11 bases between. Germline CDR1 SEHNR, CDR2 FQNEAQ (reference sequence).

Only one count was recorded for this clone. CDR3 sequence: CASSFDRGGGYTF. DNA of the CDR3: TGTGCCAGCAGCTTTGACAGGGGCGGTGGCTACACCTTC. V gene TRBV12-3 or TRBV12-4 combines with J gene TRBJ1-2; 8 positions agree with TRBD1. CDR3 size: 13 residues. V shed 6 bases and J 7 bases; nucleotides not matched to a gene: 7.